This T cell receptor (beta chain) was captured by sequencing in a study of control samples from healthy donors and cancer patients (dated by TCRdb to about 2020). As regards this clone: Its antigen is still unknown. No much larger clone exists at a distance of one base, and base qualities are not known.

V loses 8 bases of germline sequence and J loses 2 bases, and the interval between the two ends is 13 bases. From its cysteine to its phenylalanine, the CDR3 spans 14 amino acids. The CDR3 DNA has 42 bases and is translated from base 1. From a lookup of the germline V gene, CDR1 and CDR2 are SGHRS and YFSETQ. Library method: the immunoSEQ multiplex PCR assay. Here the immuneACCESS table is served through TCRdb, limited to in-frame sequences with V and J called. Missing clones are a known gap in these copies; in checked studies unresolved V genes cover under half, and the rest lacks a known reason. This sample has about 50,000 clones in its table, and just over 90% of those were observed once. Around 0.8% of the sample is held by the ten biggest clonotypes.

The sequenced material came from PBMCs. This receptor chain uses TRBV5-1 and TRBJ2-2, with a tentative D gene TRBD1 over 6 matching bases. This clonotype was obtained from a man under 40 with colorectal cancer. The DNA is TGCGCCAGTCAACAGGGTATCAACACCGGGGAGCTGTTTTTT. Translated, this is CASQQGINTGELFF.